The rows below give T cell receptor beta chains drawn from one sample of a study. TCRdb processed the 5' RACE reads anew with MiXCR; each CDR3 protein has one entry. Among about 62,000 distinct CDR3 sequences, almost 30% were seen once, and the ten largest hold 2.3%. The sequencing sample was made of tumor-infiltrating naive CD4+ T cells sorted from the breast tumor. The source is a female donor with breast cancer. Each CDR3 is given with its conserved first and last residue. A D gene is named only where the DNA matches it firmly. A row's size may be missing; if present it is once, few, many or a size class.

J	D	V	size	CDR3	DNA
TRBJ2-3	NA	TRBV5-1	many	CASTPLRGDTQYF	TGCGCCAGCACCCCCCTGCGGGGAGATACGCAGTATTTT
TRBJ1-2	TRBD1	TRBV12-3/TRBV12-4	few	CASSRTGTNYGYTF	TGTGCCAGCAGCCGGACAGGGACTAACTATGGCTACACCTTC
TRBJ2-3	TRBD1	TRBV4-2	many	CASSQDGGQGGTDTQYF	TGTGCCAGCAGCCAAGATGGGGGACAGGGTGGCACAGATACGCAGTATTTT
TRBJ2-5	NA	TRBV20-1	medium-sized	CSARAPGAQETQYF	TGCAGTGCTAGAGCTCCGGGGGCTCAAGAGACCCAGTACTTC
TRBJ2-1	NA	TRBV20-1	NA	CSARDLGRYGSYNEQFF	TGCAGTGCTAGAGATCTGGGCAGATACGGCTCCTACAATGAGCAGTTCTTC
TRBJ2-6	NA	TRBV11-2	NA	CASSSTLRIRTGANVLTF	TGTGCCAGCAGCTCCACTTTAAGGATCCGAACTGGGGCCAACGTCCTGACTTTC
TRBJ1-2	TRBD1	TRBV27	few	CASSLTGYYGYTF	TGTGCCAGCAGTTTGACAGGGTACTATGGCTACACCTTC
TRBJ2-5	NA	TRBV24-1	NA	CATSHPGEETQYF	TGTGCCACCAGTCATCCGGGCGAAGAGACCCAGTACTTC
TRBJ2-7	NA	TRBV15	NA	CATSGSYGSLKEQYF	TGTGCCACCAGCGGGAGTTATGGGTCCCTCAAAGAGCAGTACTTC
TRBJ1-1	NA	TRBV20-1	many	CSARGDTSIAEAFF	TGCAGTGCTAGGGGGGACACCTCGATCGCTGAAGCTTTCTTT
TRBJ2-1	NA	TRBV7-9	many	CASSLGSSYNEQFF	TGTGCCAGCAGCTTGGGGAGCTCCTACAATGAGCAGTTCTTC
TRBJ2-7	NA	TRBV20-1	NA	CSVKTLVSYEQYF	TGCAGTGTAAAGACCCTGGTTTCCTACGAGCAGTACTTC
TRBJ2-7	TRBD2	TRBV6-1	few	CASSVLAGESYEQYF	TGTGCCAGCAGTGTACTAGCGGGAGAGTCCTACGAGCAGTACTTC
TRBJ2-5	TRBD2	TRBV5-4	NA	CASSLARGGPQETLYF	TGTGCCAGCAGCTTGGCCCGGGGGGGCCCCCAAGAGACCCTGTACTTC
TRBJ2-1	TRBD2	TRBV4-3	NA	CASSQPTGTSGRPLNEQFF	TGCGCCAGCAGCCAACCCACCGGGACTAGCGGGAGACCGCTCAATGAGCAGTTCTTC
TRBJ1-5	TRBD1	TRBV18	NA	CASSLQGDQPQHF	TGTGCCAGCTCCCTACAGGGGGATCAGCCCCAGCATTTT
TRBJ1-2	NA	TRBV29-1	few	CSVAVEGRGYTF	TGCAGCGTTGCAGTCGAGGGTCGTGGCTACACCTTC
TRBJ1-3	NA	TRBV12-3/TRBV12-4	few	CATPGSGNTIYF	TGTGCCACCCCGGGGTCTGGAAACACCATATATTTT
TRBJ2-1	TRBD2	TRBV7-2	few	CASSLGGTSGMFYEQFF	TGTGCCAGCAGCTTGGGCGGGACTAGCGGGATGTTCTATGAGCAGTTCTTC
TRBJ2-7	TRBD2	TRBV5-1	NA	CASSLVAGDGYEQYF	TGCGCCAGCAGCTTGGTAGCGGGGGATGGATACGAGCAGTACTTC
TRBJ2-3	TRBD1	TRBV24-1	few	CATSGSTRGRGSDTQYF	TGTGCCACCAGTGGGTCAACAAGGGGCAGGGGGTCAGATACGCAGTATTTT
TRBJ1-5	NA	TRBV12-3/TRBV12-4	NA	CASSFWAGDHQPQHF	TGTGCCAGCAGTTTTTGGGCAGGGGATCATCAGCCCCAGCATTTT
TRBJ1-5	NA	TRBV18	NA	CASSPSRDQPQHF	TGTGCCAGCTCACCTAGCAGGGATCAGCCCCAGCATTTT
TRBJ1-2	TRBD1	TRBV20-1	few	CSVTGTGGGHGYTF	TGCAGTGTAACCGGGACAGGGGGCGGGCATGGCTACACCTTC
TRBJ2-1	TRBD1	TRBV11-3	once	CASSSDRVAYNEQFF	TGTGCCAGCAGCTCCGACAGGGTCGCCTACAATGAGCAGTTCTTC
TRBJ1-5	NA	TRBV20-1	few	CSAGWGGYSNQPQHF	TGCAGTGCTGGATGGGGGGGGTATAGCAATCAGCCCCAGCATTTT
TRBJ2-2	NA	TRBV11-2	NA	CASRRQASSTGELFF	TGTGCCAGCAGGAGACAGGCGTCGAGCACCGGGGAGCTGTTTTTT
TRBJ1-1	NA	TRBV12-3/TRBV12-4	once	CASREVLTEALF	TGTGCCAGCAGAGAGGTTCTCACTGAAGCTCTCTTT
TRBJ1-2	TRBD1	TRBV12-3/TRBV12-4	few	CASTVGQGYGYTF	TGTGCCAGCACCGTGGGACAGGGCTATGGCTACACCTTC
TRBJ2-7	TRBD2	TRBV20-1	NA	CSAGLAAPFSYEQYF	TGCAGTGCAGGACTAGCGGCCCCCTTTTCCTACGAGCAGTACTTC
TRBJ2-5	TRBD1	TRBV9	few	CASSLQGAKETQYF	TGTGCCAGCAGCCTACAGGGGGCAAAAGAGACCCAGTACTTC
TRBJ2-6	NA	TRBV6-2/TRBV6-3	few	CASSLAGANVLTF	TGTGCCAGCTCACTTGCTGGGGCCAACGTCCTGACTTTC
TRBJ2-2	TRBD2	TRBV12-3/TRBV12-4	NA	CASSLTTGLAGTGELFF	TGTGCCAGCAGTTTAACGACGGGACTAGCGGGCACCGGGGAGCTGTTTTTT
TRBJ2-3	NA	TRBV7-9	once	CVSGPRRATLTDTQYF	TGTGTCAGCGGCCCACGCAGGGCCACCTTAACAGATACGCAGTATTTT
TRBJ1-2	NA	TRBV29-1	NA	CSVVGGNYGYTF	TGCAGCGTTGTGGGGGGAAACTATGGCTACACCTTC
TRBJ1-6	NA	TRBV20-1	NA	CSVSQGNSPLHF	TGCAGTGTTAGCCAGGGGAACTCACCCCTCCACTTT
TRBJ1-5	NA	TRBV9	NA	CASSATANQPQHF	TGTGCCAGCAGCGCGACAGCCAATCAGCCCCAGCATTTT